A selection of T cell receptor beta chains follows, all from one sample in a study of T cells in Graves' hyperthyroidism and ophthalmopathy. Using its own MiXCR run on the multiplex PCR reads, TCRdb lists one record per CDR3 protein. The data show 350,000 or so distinct CDR3 sequences, over 15% seen once. Input material: blood. These receptors were collected from a woman aged 40 to 49 with Graves' ophthalmopathy. Both conserved end residues are part of each CDR3. D genes are given only for firm matches. For some rows the clone size is stated as once, few or many, or as a class when expanded; others skip it.

-	TRBJ1-1	many	TRBV27	TGTGCCAGCAGTGGGGTCGGGAAGGGGAGGACTGAAGCTTTCTTT	CASSGVGKGRTEAFF
-	TRBJ2-6	many	TRBV7-9	TGTGCCAGCAGCTTAATGTCGGCTGGGGCCAACGTCCTGACTTTC	CASSLMSAGANVLTF
-	TRBJ2-7	many	TRBV30	TGTGCCTGGGAGGGGGACACTCTTGAGCAGTACTTC	CAWEGDTLEQYF
-	TRBJ1-2	many	TRBV20-1	TGCAGTGCTGCCCGAGGGGGACGATATGGCTACACCTTC	CSAARGGRYGYTF
TRBD1	TRBJ1-1	many	TRBV6-5	TGTGCCAGCAGTTACGGGCAGGGGGGAACTGAAGCTTTCTTT	CASSYGQGGTEAFF
TRBD1	TRBJ1-5	few	TRBV20-1	TGCAGTGCTAGGTTGGGACAGACTAATAGCAATCAGCCCCAGCATTTT	CSARLGQTNSNQPQHF
TRBD2	TRBJ2-2	many	TRBV4-2	TGTGCCAGCAGCTCGGACCCTAGCGGGAAGGTCGGGGAGCTGTTTTTT	CASSSDPSGKVGELFF
TRBD1	TRBJ2-4	-	TRBV11-2	TGTGCCAGCAGCCCCGGGACAGGGTTTAACATTCAGTACTTC	CASSPGTGFNIQYF
TRBD1	TRBJ2-2	-	TRBV6-2/TRBV6-3	TGTGCCAGCAGTCAGGGGGTGGATAGTGGCACCGGGGAGCTGTTTTTT	CASSQGVDSGTGELFF
TRBD2	TRBJ2-5	many	TRBV12-3/TRBV12-4	TGTGCCAGCAGTTTTGGAGCGGGAGGTATTGCGGAGACCCAGTACTTC	CASSFGAGGIAETQYF
-	TRBJ2-2	many	TRBV7-2	TGTGCCAGCAAGCCGAGGGAGGCGAACACCGGGGAGCTGTTTTTT	CASKPREANTGELFF
-	TRBJ2-7	many	TRBV12-3/TRBV12-4	TGTGCCAGCAGTTACCGGGACACCTCCTACGAGCAGTACTTC	CASSYRDTSYEQYF
-	TRBJ1-2	many	TRBV19	TGTGCCAGTAGTATAGGACGAAGGGAGAGTTATGGCTACACCTTC	CASSIGRRESYGYTF
-	TRBJ1-2	many	TRBV28	TGTGCCATAGGGGGTTTTTACTATGGCTACACCTTC	CAIGGFYYGYTF
-	TRBJ1-1	many	TRBV5-1	TGCGCCAGCAGCTTGGACACAGGGATTCGGGTCACTGAAGCTTTCTTT	CASSLDTGIRVTEAFF
-	TRBJ2-2	few	TRBV19	TGTGCCAGTAGTATATTTGCGGAGGGGGAGCTGTTTTTT	CASSIFAEGELFF
TRBD2	TRBJ2-7	many	TRBV5-1	TGCGCCAGCAGCCAACACGGGACTAGCTACGAGCAGTACTTC	CASSQHGTSYEQYF
TRBD1	TRBJ2-7	many	TRBV7-8	TGTGCCAGCAGCTCAGTGGACAGGGGTGGATTTTACGAGCAGTACTTC	CASSSVDRGGFYEQYF
TRBD1	TRBJ2-5	many	TRBV5-1	TGCGCCAGCAGCTCAACAGGGGTCGAGACCCAGTACTTC	CASSSTGVETQYF
TRBD1	TRBJ1-5	-	TRBV19	TGTGCCAGTAGCCCCGACAGGGCCGTTGGTCAGCCCCAGCATTTT	CASSPDRAVGQPQHF
-	TRBJ2-5	many	TRBV6-2/TRBV6-3	TGTGCCAGCAAAGGGACCGGGGGAAAGACCCAGTACTTC	CASKGTGGKTQYF
TRBD1	TRBJ2-2	many	TRBV19	TGTGCCAGCCAGGGGGCCGGGGAGCTGTTTTTT	CASQGAGELFF
-	TRBJ2-7	-	TRBV6-1	TGTGCCACTCAGGCGGGGCCAAGCTCCTACGAGCAGTACTTC	CATQAGPSSYEQYF
TRBD2	TRBJ2-7	-	TRBV15	TGTGCCACCAGCAGAGCGGCGGGAGGCCCGGACGAGCAGTACTTC	CATSRAAGGPDEQYF
TRBD1	TRBJ2-7	many	TRBV28	TGTGCCAGCAGTTTAATTAGGGACAGTTACTACGAGCAGTACTTC	CASSLIRDSYYEQYF
-	TRBJ1-1	many	TRBV12-3/TRBV12-4	TGTGCCAGCAGTTTAAGGGGTAGTGAAGCTTTCTTT	CASSLRGSEAFF
TRBD2	TRBJ2-6	many	TRBV7-2	TGTGCCAGCAGCTTAGGGACTAGCTGGAGCTCTGGGGCCAACGTCCTGACTTTC	CASSLGTSWSSGANVLTF
-	TRBJ2-7	many	TRBV11-1	TGTGCCAGCAGCTTAGGTGGGGCGCGGGTAGACTCCTACGAGCAGTACTTC	CASSLGGARVDSYEQYF
-	TRBJ2-7	-	TRBV6-2/TRBV6-3	TGTGCCAGCAGTTACTCTTTTTTTGGACCGGTATCCTACGAGCAGTACTTC	CASSYSFFGPVSYEQYF
TRBD2	TRBJ2-7	many	TRBV6-1	TGTGCCAGCAGGAGTAGCGGGAGGCCTTCCTACGAGCAGTACTTC	CASRSSGRPSYEQYF
-	TRBJ1-1	-	TRBV27	TGTGCCAGCAGTTTAAGGCCTTTTGTGCCTGAAGCTTTCTTT	CASSLRPFVPEAFF
TRBD2	TRBJ2-7	many	TRBV28	TGTGCCAGCAGTTTGCTGGGGGGGGCCTACGAGCAGTACTTC	CASSLLGGAYEQYF
TRBD2	TRBJ2-7	many	TRBV27	TGTGCCAGCAGTTTATGGGGGAGGGCCTACGAGCAGTACTTC	CASSLWGRAYEQYF
TRBD2	TRBJ2-5	many	TRBV11-2	TGTGCCAGCAGCCCTTCGACTAGCGGGAGGGCCGGAGAGACCCAGTACTTC	CASSPSTSGRAGETQYF
TRBD2	TRBJ2-7	many	TRBV2	TGTGCCAGCAAGGCGCCCGGGGGGTTCTCCTACGAGCAGTACTTC	CASKAPGGFSYEQYF
-	TRBJ1-1	-	TRBV5-1	TGCGCCAGCAGCTTGAACGGGGGGAACACTGAAGCTTTCTTT	CASSLNGGNTEAFF
TRBD2	TRBJ2-5	many	TRBV5-5	TGTGCCAGCAGCTTTCTGTCGGGACTAGCTGGAGAGACCCAGTACTTC	CASSFLSGLAGETQYF
TRBD1	TRBJ2-7	-	TRBV15	TGTGCCACCAGCAGAGATATTGGGGACAGGGCCCACGAGCAGTACTTC	CATSRDIGDRAHEQYF
-	TRBJ1-5	many	TRBV27	TGTGCCAGCAGTACGGGGGGGGGAAGTCGCAATCAGCCCCAGCATTTT	CASSTGGGSRNQPQHF
-	TRBJ2-4	many	TRBV11-2	TGTGCCAGCAGCTTATTGAGACAGGCCAAAAACATTCAGTACTTC	CASSLLRQAKNIQYF
-	TRBJ1-1	many	TRBV29-1	TGCAGCGTTGAACGGAACACTGAAGCTTTCTTT	CSVERNTEAFF
-	TRBJ2-7	many	TRBV7-8	TGTGCCAGCAGCCGCAGGAGGGGGGCGGACGAGCAGTACTTC	CASSRRRGADEQYF
TRBD1	TRBJ2-5	many	TRBV12-3/TRBV12-4	TGTGCCAGCAGTTACGACAGGGTAGGGGGAGAGACCCAGTACTTC	CASSYDRVGGETQYF
-	TRBJ2-2	many	TRBV6-1	TGTGCCAGCAGTGCCTACCTCGGTGGAACCGGGGAGCTGTTTTTT	CASSAYLGGTGELFF